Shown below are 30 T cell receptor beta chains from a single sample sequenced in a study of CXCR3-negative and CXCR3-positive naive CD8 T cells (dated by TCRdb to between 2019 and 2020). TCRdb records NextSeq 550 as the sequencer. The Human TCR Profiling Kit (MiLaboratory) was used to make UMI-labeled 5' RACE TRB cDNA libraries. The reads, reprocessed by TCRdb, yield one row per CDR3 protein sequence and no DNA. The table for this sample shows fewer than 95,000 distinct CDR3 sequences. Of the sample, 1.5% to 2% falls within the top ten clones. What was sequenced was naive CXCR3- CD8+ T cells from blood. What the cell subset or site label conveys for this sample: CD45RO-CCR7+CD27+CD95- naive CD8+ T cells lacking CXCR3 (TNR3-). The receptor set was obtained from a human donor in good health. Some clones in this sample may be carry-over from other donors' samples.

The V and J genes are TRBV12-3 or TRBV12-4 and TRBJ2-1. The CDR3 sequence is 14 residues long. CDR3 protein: CASRTPSSYNEQFF.

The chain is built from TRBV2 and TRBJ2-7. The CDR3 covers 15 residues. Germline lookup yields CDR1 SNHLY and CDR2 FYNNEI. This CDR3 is CASSPLVGSPYEQYF.

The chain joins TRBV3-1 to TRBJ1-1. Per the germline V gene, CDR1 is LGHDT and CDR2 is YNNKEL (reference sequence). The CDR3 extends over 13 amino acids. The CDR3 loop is CASSLKGNTEAFF.

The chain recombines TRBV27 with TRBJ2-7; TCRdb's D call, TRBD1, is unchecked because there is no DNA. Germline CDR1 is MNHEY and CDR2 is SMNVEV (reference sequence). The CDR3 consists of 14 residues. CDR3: CASRPGHSFYEQYF.

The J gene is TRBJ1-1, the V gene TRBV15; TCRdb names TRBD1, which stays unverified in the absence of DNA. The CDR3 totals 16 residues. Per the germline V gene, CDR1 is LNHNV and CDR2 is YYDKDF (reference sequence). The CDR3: CATSREGLDRDTEAFF.

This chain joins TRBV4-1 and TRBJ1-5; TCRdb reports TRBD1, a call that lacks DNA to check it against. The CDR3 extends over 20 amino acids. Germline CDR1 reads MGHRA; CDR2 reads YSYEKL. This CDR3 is CASSQPQLRRTGEGNQPQHF.

CDR3 protein: CASSPWVAGAGGMEAFF. The V gene is TRBV6-1, the J gene TRBJ1-1; lacking DNA, the TRBD1 call made by TCRdb goes unchecked. CDR1 is MNHNS and CDR2 is SASEGT in the germline V gene. The CDR3 has 17 residues.

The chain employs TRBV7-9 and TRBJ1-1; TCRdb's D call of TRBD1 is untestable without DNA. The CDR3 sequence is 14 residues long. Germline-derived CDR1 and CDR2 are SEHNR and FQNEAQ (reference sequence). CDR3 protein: CASSQREPNTEAFF.

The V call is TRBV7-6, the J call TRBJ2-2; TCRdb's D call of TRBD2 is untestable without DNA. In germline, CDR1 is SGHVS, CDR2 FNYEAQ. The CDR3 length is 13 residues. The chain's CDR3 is CASLGPNTGELFF.

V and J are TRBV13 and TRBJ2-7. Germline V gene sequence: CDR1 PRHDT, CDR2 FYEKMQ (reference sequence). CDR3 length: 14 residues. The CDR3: CASSTTDGSYEQYF.

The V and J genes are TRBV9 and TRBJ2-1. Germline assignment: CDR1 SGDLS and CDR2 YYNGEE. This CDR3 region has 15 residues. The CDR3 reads CASSVSLGRRNEQFF.

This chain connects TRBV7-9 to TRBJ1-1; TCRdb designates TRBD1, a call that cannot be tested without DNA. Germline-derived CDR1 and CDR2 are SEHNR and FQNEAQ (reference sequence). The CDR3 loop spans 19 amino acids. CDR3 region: CASSPSGESLGTDNTEAFF.

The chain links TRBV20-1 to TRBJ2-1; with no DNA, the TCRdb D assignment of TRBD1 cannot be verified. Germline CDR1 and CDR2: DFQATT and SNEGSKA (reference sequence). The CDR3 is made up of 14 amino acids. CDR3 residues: CSATRDGEYNEQFF.

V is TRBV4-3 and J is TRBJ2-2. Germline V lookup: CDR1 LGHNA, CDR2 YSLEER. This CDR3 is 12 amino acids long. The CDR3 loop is CASSQDGGELFF.

This CDR3 reads CASSLPGTGPAFSYEQYF. The rearrangement links TRBV28 to TRBJ2-7; TCRdb reports TRBD2, a call that lacks DNA to check it against. Per the germline V gene, CDR1 is MDHEN and CDR2 is SYDVKM. CDR3 length: 18 residues.

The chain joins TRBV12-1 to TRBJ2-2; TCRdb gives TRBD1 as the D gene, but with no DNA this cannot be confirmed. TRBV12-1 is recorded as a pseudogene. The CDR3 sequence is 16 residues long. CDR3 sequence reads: CASSAPRGVDTGELFF.

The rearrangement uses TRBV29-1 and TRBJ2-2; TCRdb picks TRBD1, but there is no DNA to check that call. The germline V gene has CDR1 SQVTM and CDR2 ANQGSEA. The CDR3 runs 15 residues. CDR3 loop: CSGLVAGMNTGELFF.

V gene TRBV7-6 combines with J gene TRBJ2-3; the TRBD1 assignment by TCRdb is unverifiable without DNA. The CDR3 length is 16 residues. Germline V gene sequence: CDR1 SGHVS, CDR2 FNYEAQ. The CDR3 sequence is CASSLWGQGGTDTQYF.

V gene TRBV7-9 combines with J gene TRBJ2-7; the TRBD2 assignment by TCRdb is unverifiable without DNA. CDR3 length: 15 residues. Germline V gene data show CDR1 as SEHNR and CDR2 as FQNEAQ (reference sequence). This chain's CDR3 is CASNLVSGVASEQYF. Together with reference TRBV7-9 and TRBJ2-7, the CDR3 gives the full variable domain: DTGVSQNPRHKITKRGQNVTFRCDPISEHNRLYWYRQTLGQGPEFLTYFQNEAQLEKSRLLSDRFSAERPKGSFSTLEIQRTEQGDSAMYLCASNLVSGVASEQYFGPGTRLTVT.

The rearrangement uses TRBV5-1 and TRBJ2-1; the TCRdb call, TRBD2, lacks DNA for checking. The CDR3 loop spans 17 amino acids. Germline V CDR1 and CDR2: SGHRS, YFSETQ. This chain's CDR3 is CASSLVGLAGVWNEQFF.

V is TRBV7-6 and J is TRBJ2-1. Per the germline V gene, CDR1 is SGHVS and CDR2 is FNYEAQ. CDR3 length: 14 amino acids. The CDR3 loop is CASSFSFDDNEQFF. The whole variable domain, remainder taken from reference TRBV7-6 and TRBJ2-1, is GAGVSQSPRYKVTKRGQDVALRCDPISGHVSLYWYRQALGQGPEFLTYFNYEAQQDKSGLPNDRFSAERPEGSISTLTIQRTEQRDSAMYRCASSFSFDDNEQFFGPGTRLTVL.

CDR3 protein: CASSLSGLSGANVLTF. V usage is TRBV27 and J usage is TRBJ2-6. The germline V gene encodes CDR1 MNHEY and CDR2 SMNVEV (reference sequence). The CDR3 covers 16 residues.

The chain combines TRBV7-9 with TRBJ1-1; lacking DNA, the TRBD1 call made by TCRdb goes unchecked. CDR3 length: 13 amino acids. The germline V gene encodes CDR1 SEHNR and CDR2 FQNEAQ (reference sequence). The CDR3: CASSPRAGLEAFF. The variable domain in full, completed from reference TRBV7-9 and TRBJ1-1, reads DTGVSQNPRHKITKRGQNVTFRCDPISEHNRLYWYRQTLGQGPEFLTYFQNEAQLEKSRLLSDRFSAERPKGSFSTLEIQRTEQGDSAMYLCASSPRAGLEAFFGQGTRLTVV.

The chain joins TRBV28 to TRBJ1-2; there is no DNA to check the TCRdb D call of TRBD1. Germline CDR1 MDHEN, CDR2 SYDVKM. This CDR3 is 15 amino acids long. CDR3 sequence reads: CASSLNGGLGYGYTF.

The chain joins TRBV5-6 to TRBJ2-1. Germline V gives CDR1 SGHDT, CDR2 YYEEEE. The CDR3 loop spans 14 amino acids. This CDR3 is CASSPFGPSNEQFF.

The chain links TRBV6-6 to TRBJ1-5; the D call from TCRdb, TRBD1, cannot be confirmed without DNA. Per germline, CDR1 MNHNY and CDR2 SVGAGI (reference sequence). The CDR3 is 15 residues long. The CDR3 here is CASRATGISNQPQHF.

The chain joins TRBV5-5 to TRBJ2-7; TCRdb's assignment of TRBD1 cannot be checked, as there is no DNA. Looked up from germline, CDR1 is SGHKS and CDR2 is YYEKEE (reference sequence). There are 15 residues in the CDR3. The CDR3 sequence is CASSLVSGGIYEQYF.

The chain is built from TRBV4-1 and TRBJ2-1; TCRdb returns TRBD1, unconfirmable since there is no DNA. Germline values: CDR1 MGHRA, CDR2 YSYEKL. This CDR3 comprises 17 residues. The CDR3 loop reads CASSQESRTGSVNEQFF.

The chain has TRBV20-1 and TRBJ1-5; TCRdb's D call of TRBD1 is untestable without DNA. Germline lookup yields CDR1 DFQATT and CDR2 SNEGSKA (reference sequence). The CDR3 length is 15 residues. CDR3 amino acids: CSASPGTGRNQPQHF.

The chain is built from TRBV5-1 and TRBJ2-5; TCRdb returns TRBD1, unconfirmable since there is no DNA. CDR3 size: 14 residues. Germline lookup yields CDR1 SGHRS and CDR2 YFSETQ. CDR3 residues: CASSLLQGVETQYF.